These 20 T cell receptor beta chains were sequenced from one sample in a study of blood T cell repertoires in COVID-19. Only in-frame clones appear in the TCRdb table, and some are missing; sequencing was by immunoSEQ multiplex PCR. The data hold around 48,000 clones, with more than 75% observed a single time. Sequenced material: peripheral blood. The receptor set was obtained from a man aged 60-69 years with active or convalescent COVID-19.

This chain links TRBV13 with TRBJ2-5; 12 bases are a match to TRBD2. Per germline, CDR1 PRHDT and CDR2 FYEKMQ (reference sequence). Trimming took 5 bases from V and 4 from J; bases not matched to a gene: 11. The CDR3 totals 17 residues. CDR3 protein: CASSARTSGATVETQYF. CDR3 sequence (DNA): TGTGCCAGCAGCGCGAGGACTAGCGGGGCGACGGTAGAGACCCAGTACTTC. Full variable domain (remainder filled in from reference TRBV13 and TRBJ2-5): AAGVIQSPRHLIKEKRETATLKCYPIPRHDTVYWYQQGPGQDPQFLISFYEKMQSDKGSIPDRFSAQQFSDYHSELNMSSLELGDSALYFCASSARTSGATVETQYFGPGTRLLVL.

The chain has TRBV4-1 and TRBJ2-7, with a weak D call TRBD1 (5 bases). CDR3 length: 18 amino acids. CDR1 MGHRA and CDR2 YSYEKL come from the germline V gene. The ends were cut back, 4 bases at V and 1 base at J, with 23 bases in the middle. CDR3 in DNA: TGCGCCAGCAGCCTCAAGCCCGCCGTCCAGGGTGGGTCCTACGAGCAGTACTTC. Amino acid sequence: CASSLKPAVQGGSYEQYF.

The V gene is TRBV5-1, the J gene TRBJ1-3, with 7 positions matching TRBD1. The V gene end was trimmed by 6 bases and the J gene end by 0 bases; junction bases not matched to a gene: 6. The CDR3 is 15 residues long. The germline CDR1 and CDR2 sequences are SGHRS and YFSETQ. CDR3 protein: CASTEPGGSGNTIYF. The CDR3 DNA is TGCGCCAGCACCGAACCAGGGGGCTCTGGAAACACCATATATTTT.

For the CDR3, the DNA is TGTGCCAGCACGGAAGGGGTCGAAGGCACAGATACGCAGTATTTT. The encoded protein is CASTEGVEGTDTQYF. The V gene is TRBV6-5, the J gene TRBJ2-3, with a weak D call TRBD1 (5 bases). CDR3 length equals 15 residues. The germline gives CDR1 MNHEY, CDR2 SVGAGI. V was cut by 7 bases and J by 1 base, with 15 bases left in between.

The gene calls are TRBV6-2 or TRBV6-3 and TRBJ1-6; D is undetermined. V was trimmed by 6 bases and J by 0 bases, leaving 9 bases between them. The CDR3 length is 15 residues. Germline V CDR1 and CDR2: MNHEY, SVGEGT. CDR3 sequence (DNA): TGTGCCAGCAGCCCCCTCTCCTCCTATAATTCACCCCTCCACTTT. This gives the protein CASSPLSSYNSPLHF.

This clone turned up a few times. The DNA of the CDR3 is TGTGCCAGCAGCGGCCGGGGTAACACTGAAGCTTTCTTT. Residues: CASSGRGNTEAFF. The chain employs TRBV7-3 and TRBJ1-1, with D hard to call. CDR1 SGHTA and CDR2 FQGTGA come from the germline V gene. The length of the CDR3 is 13 residues. Trimming cost V 5 bases and J 2 bases, with 9 bases left between them. The full variable domain, its missing parts supplied by reference TRBV7-3 and TRBJ1-1, is GAGVSQTPSNKVTEKGKYVELRCDPISGHTALYWYRQSLGQGPEFLIYFQGTGAADDSGLPNDRFFAVRPEGSVSTLKIQRTERGDSAVYLCASSGRGNTEAFFGQGTRLTVV.

The chain combines TRBV2 with TRBJ2-7, with D unresolved. The CDR3 has 11 residues. V lost 5 bases and J lost 3, with 5 bases in between. Germline assignment: CDR1 SNHLY and CDR2 FYNNEI. The CDR3 loop is CASSLRYEQYF. As DNA, the CDR3 is TGTGCCAGCAGTCTCCGCTACGAGCAGTACTTC.

The V call is TRBV4-1, the J call TRBJ2-5; the D gene is possibly TRBD2 (6 bases). The CDR3 spans 16 residues. The V and J ends lost 3 bases and 4 bases respectively, with 18 bases between them. Germline V gives CDR1 MGHRA, CDR2 YSYEKL. CDR3 coding DNA: TGCGCCAGCAGCCAGAGACCGGGAGACTGGTCAGAGACCCAGTACTTC. Translation: CASSQRPGDWSETQYF.

This clone showed up just a few times. The V gene is TRBV27, the J gene TRBJ2-7; TRBD1 matches at 9 bases. V trimming: 7 bases; J trimming: 6 bases; junction bases outside the gene matches: 16. Germline CDR1 is MNHEY and CDR2 is SMNVEV (reference sequence). The CDR3 length is 16 residues. This chain's CDR3 is CASNPRGQGTPVEQYF. For the CDR3, the DNA is TGTGCCAGCAACCCAAGGGGACAGGGTACCCCTGTCGAGCAGTACTTC.

The CDR3 region is CASSSLDLGGTQYF. The CDR3 coding sequence is TGTGCCAGTAGTTCCCTGGACCTGGGAGGGACCCAGTACTTC. V and J are TRBV19 and TRBJ2-5; D perhaps matches TRBD2 (6 bases). The CDR3 has 14 amino acids. Germline values: CDR1 LNHDA, CDR2 SQIVND (reference sequence). The V end lost 5 bases, the J end lost 7 bases, and 17 bases lay between the germline ends.

This clone was detected only once. The chain recombines TRBV2 with TRBJ2-5, with D tentatively TRBD2 (6 bases). V lost 3 bases and J 5 bases, leaving 13 bases between the germline ends. CDR1 and CDR2 from the germline V gene are SNHLY and FYNNEI. The CDR3 consists of 14 residues. CDR3 sequence (DNA): TGTGCCAGCAGTGATTTGGGGGGTGGGGAGACCCAGTACTTC. It translates to CASSDLGGGETQYF.

The chain joins TRBV6-5 to TRBJ2-5; 10 nucleotides agree with TRBD2. Per germline, CDR1 MNHEY and CDR2 SVGAGI. This CDR3 region has 16 residues. V shed 4 bases and J 4 bases; nucleotides not matched to a gene: 9. CDR3 coding DNA: TGTGCCAGCAGTTCCTATAGCGGGGGGCCGGGAGAGACCCAGTACTTC. Amino acid sequence: CASSSYSGGPGETQYF.

This chain connects TRBV5-1 to TRBJ1-2; 9 nucleotides line up with TRBD1. Germline loops: CDR1 SGHRS, CDR2 YFSETQ. The CDR3 loop spans 18 amino acids. After removal of 4 bases from V and 4 bases from J, the junction contained 17 bases not matched to a gene. CDR3 sequence reads: CASSHSRTGAGIGYGYTF. The CDR3, as DNA: TGCGCCAGCAGCCACTCAAGGACAGGGGCTGGGATCGGCTATGGCTACACCTTC.

The J gene is TRBJ1-1, the V gene TRBV7-8; the D gene is possibly TRBD1 (6 bases). Germline-derived CDR1 and CDR2 are SGHVS and FQNEAQ. Trimming removed 1 base at V and 6 bases at J, with 21 bases between. The CDR3 spans 17 residues. The CDR3 nucleotides read TGTGCCAGCAGCTTAGTACGGGCGCGGGGGGCTCTTGCTGAAGCTTTCTTT. It is translated as CASSLVRARGALAEAFF.

The rearrangement joins TRBV30 to TRBJ2-5; TRBD1 is a possible D gene (5 bases). The ends were cut back, 2 bases at V and 5 bases at J, with 12 bases in the middle. The CDR3 extends over 13 amino acids. Germline values: CDR1 GTSNPN, CDR2 SVGIG (reference sequence). The CDR3 DNA sequence: TGTGCCTGGAGTCCGCGACAGCAGGAGACCCAGTACTTC. Translating gives CAWSPRQQETQYF. The whole variable domain, remainder taken from reference TRBV30 and TRBJ2-5, is SQTIHQWPATLVQPVGSPLSLECTVEGTSNPNLYWYRQAAGRGLQLLFYSVGIGQISSEVPQNLSASRPQDRQFILSSKKLLLSDSGFYLCAWSPRQQETQYFGPGTRLLVL.

This chain links TRBV19 with TRBJ1-2; 7 bases agree with TRBD1. The J segment lost 4 bases and the V segment lost 1 base, leaving 12 bases of the junction unmatched. The CDR3 is made up of 17 amino acids. Germline CDR1 is LNHDA and CDR2 is SQIVND (reference sequence). CDR3 in DNA: TGTGCCAGTAGTATAGTCCCCTCGACAGGGAAGAGCTATGGCTACACCTTC. Its protein product is CASSIVPSTGKSYGYTF.

The genes are TRBV6-6 and TRBJ2-4; TRBD1 matches at 11 bases. The CDR3 loop spans 16 amino acids. Unmatched junction bases numbered 7, after V lost 2 bases and J lost 7 bases. CDR1 is MNHNY, CDR2 SVGAGI, per germline (reference sequence). This CDR3 is CASSYPAGQGANIQYF. The CDR3 bases are TGTGCCAGCAGTTACCCTGCCGGACAGGGGGCGAACATTCAGTACTTC.

As to this clone: A read error may account for a junction end that differs from germline. The chain couples TRBV7-2 to TRBJ2-3; TRBD2 matches at 14 bases. This CDR3 contains 17 residues. The germline gives CDR1 SGHTA, CDR2 FQGNSA. DNA for the CDR3: TGTGCCAGCAGCCTAGCCGGACTAGCGGGGGGCGGAGATACGCAGTATTTT. It translates to CASSLAGLAGGGDTQYF.

The sample holds a few counts of this clone. This chain joins TRBV6-1 and TRBJ1-5; 8 bases align to TRBD1. The germline V gene encodes CDR1 MNHNS and CDR2 SASEGT. V trimming: 1 base; J trimming: 6 bases; junction bases outside the gene matches: 5. This CDR3 is 15 amino acids long. CDR3 sequence (DNA): TGTGCCAGCAGTGAAGGGACAGGGCGGAGTCAGCCCCAGCATTTT. It specifies CASSEGTGRSQPQHF.

This clone was counted between two and nine times. The chain has TRBV19 and TRBJ1-1; 7 bases map to TRBD1. The CDR3 covers 15 residues. Germline values: CDR1 LNHDA, CDR2 SQIVND (reference sequence). V shed 4 bases, J shed 0 bases, and the junction held 5 bases outside the gene matches. CDR3 sequence (DNA): TGTGCCAGTAGTAGCATGGACAGGTTGAACACTGAAGCTTTCTTT. This encodes CASSSMDRLNTEAFF.